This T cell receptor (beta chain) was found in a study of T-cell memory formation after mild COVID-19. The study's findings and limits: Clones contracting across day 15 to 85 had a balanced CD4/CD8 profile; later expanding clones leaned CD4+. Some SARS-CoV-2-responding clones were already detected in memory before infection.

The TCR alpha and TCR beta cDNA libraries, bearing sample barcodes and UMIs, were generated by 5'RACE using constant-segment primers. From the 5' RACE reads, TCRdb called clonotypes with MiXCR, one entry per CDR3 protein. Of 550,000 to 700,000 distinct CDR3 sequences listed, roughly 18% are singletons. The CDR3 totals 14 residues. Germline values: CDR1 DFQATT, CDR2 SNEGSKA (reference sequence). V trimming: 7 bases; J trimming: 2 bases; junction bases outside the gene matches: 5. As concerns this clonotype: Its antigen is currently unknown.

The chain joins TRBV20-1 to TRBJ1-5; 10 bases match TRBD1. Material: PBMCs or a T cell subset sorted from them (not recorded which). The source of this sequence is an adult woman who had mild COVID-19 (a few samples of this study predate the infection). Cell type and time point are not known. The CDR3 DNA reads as TGCAGTGGCCTGACAGGGGGCGGCAATCAGCCCCAGCATTTT. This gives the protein CSGLTGGGNQPQHF.